The text below deals with one T cell receptor (beta chain). The antigen is unknown. These data are taken from a study of blood T cells in healthy people across ages. CDR3 length: 13 residues. Germline CDR1 and CDR2: DFQATT and SNEGSKA (reference sequence). Trimming stripped 6 bases from V and 2 bases from J, with 13 bases between. Combining a sample-barcoded 5' primer with a J-beta primer mix, a second PCR ran for about 7 to 12 cycles. TCRdb re-called the 5' RACE reads through MiXCR, storing one row per CDR3 protein. Among 1.5 million to 2 million distinct CDR3 sequences, just under 50% were seen once, and the ten largest hold more than 2%. Points from the study as a whole: Older age went with lower TCR beta diversity per million T cells, in a roughly linear way.

The source is a woman between 40 and 50 years old in good health. The gene calls are TRBV20-1 and TRBJ2-5; no reliable D call. Material: blood. The CDR3 here is CSAAYKGQETQYF. For the CDR3, the DNA is TGCAGTGCCGCCTACAAGGGACAAGAGACCCAGTACTTC.